This T cell receptor beta chain stems from a study of blood T cell repertoires in COVID-19. Study-level information: From the United States, Italy and Spain came samples of acute and convalescent COVID-19. PBMCs, B-cell-depleted T cells, or T cells were the source of the cDNA or gDNA that made up the material.

Profiled with immunoSEQ multiplex PCR; TCRdb holds only in-frame clones, not every one. The table includes about 58,000 clones, about 80% detected once. The CDR3 is 12 residues long. V lost 6 bases and J 3 bases, leaving 6 bases between the germline ends. The germline V gene encodes CDR1 PRHDT and CDR2 FYEKMQ (reference sequence). This sequence originates from a man aged 50-60 years with COVID-19, enrolled during active disease. Sequenced sample: peripheral blood. V is TRBV13 and J is TRBJ2-1; unclear D gene. The CDR3 DNA is TGTGCCAGCAGGGCAGGCTACAATGAGCAGTTCTTC. It yields the protein CASRAGYNEQFF. The entire variable domain, with the rest obtained from reference TRBV13 and TRBJ2-1, is as follows: AAGVIQSPRHLIKEKRETATLKCYPIPRHDTVYWYQQGPGQDPQFLISFYEKMQSDKGSIPDRFSAQQFSDYHSELNMSSLELGDSALYFCASRAGYNEQFFGPGTRLTVL.